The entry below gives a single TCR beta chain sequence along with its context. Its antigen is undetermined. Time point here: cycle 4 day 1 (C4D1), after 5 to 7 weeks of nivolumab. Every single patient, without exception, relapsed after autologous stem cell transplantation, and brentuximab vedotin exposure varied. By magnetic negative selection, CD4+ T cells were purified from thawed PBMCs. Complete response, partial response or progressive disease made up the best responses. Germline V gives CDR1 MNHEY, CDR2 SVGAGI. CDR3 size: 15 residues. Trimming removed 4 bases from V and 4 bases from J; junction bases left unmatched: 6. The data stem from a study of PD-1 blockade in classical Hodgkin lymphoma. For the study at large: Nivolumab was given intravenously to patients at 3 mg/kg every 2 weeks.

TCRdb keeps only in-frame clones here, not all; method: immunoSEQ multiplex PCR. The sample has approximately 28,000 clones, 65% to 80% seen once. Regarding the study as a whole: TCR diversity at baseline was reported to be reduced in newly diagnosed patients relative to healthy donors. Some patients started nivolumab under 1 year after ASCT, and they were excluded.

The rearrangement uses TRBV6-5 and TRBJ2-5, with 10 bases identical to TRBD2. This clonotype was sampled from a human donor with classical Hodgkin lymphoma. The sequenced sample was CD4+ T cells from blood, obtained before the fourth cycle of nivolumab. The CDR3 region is CASSSVAGGGETQYF. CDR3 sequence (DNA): TGTGCCAGCAGTTCGGTAGCGGGAGGAGGAGAGACCCAGTACTTC.